The table lists the clone carrying this T cell receptor beta chain with a few counts. No antigen is known for it. Method: immunoSEQ multiplex PCR; TCRdb's copy keeps in-frame clones and lacks some. The data contain 9,500 to 10,000 clones, around four fifths of them seen just once; the ten biggest clones take up roughly 10%. The data were taken from a study of tumor-infiltrating lymphocytes in localized non-small cell lung cancer. Turning to the study itself: Several tumor histologies, both smoking statuses, and some post-neoadjuvant chemotherapy samples were included. Tumor tissue and non-adjacent uninvolved lung came from each patient.

Study-wide points: Tumors had more T cell infiltration than uninvolved lung, per TCRbeta sequencing and CD3 counts. Technical variation could not be separated from intratumor heterogeneity here.

This CDR3 region has 13 residues. Looked up from germline, CDR1 is MNHEY and CDR2 is SVGAGI. V was cut by 5 bases and J by 1 base, with 6 bases left in between. This sequence was found in a human donor with non-small cell lung cancer. The rearrangement uses TRBV6-5 and TRBJ1-3; possible D gene TRBD1, 6 bases. Sequencing input: lung tumor tissue. CDR3 loop: CASSTGSGNTIYF. CDR3 DNA: TGTGCCAGCAGTACAGGGTCTGGAAACACCATATATTTT.